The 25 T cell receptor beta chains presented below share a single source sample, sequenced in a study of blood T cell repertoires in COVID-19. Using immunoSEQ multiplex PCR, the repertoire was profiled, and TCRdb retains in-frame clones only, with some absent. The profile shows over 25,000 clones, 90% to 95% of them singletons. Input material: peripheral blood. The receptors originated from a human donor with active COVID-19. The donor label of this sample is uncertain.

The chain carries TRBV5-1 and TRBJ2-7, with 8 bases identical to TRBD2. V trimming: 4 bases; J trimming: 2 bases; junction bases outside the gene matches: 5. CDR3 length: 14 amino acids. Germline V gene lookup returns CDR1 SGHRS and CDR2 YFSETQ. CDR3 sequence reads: CASSLLAEPYEQYF. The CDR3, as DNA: TGCGCCAGCAGCCTACTAGCGGAGCCCTACGAGCAGTACTTC.

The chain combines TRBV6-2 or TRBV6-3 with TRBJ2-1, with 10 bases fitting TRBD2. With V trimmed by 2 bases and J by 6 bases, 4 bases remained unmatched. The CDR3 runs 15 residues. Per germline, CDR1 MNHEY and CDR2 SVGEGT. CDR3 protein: CASSYVLAGTNEQFF. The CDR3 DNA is TGTGCCAGCAGTTACGTACTAGCGGGAACCAATGAGCAGTTCTTC.

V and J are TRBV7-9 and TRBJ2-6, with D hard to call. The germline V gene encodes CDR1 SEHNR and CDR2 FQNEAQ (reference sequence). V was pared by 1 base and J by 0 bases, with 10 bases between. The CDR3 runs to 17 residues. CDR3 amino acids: CASSLGDIYSGANVLTF. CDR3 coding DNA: TGTGCCAGCAGCTTAGGAGACATCTACTCTGGGGCCAACGTCCTGACTTTC.

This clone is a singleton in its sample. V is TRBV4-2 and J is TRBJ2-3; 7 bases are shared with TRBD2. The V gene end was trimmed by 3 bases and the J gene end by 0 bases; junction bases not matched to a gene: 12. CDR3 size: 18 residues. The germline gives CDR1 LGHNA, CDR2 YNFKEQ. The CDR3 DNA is TGTGCCAGCAGCCAGGGAGGGTCGAGGGTTCCTAGCACAGATACGCAGTATTTT. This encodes CASSQGGSRVPSTDTQYF.

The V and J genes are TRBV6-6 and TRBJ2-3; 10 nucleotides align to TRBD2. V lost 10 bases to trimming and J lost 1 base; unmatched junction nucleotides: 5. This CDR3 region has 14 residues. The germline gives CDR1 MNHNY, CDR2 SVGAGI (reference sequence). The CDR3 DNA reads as TGTGCCACCCGCCTAGCGGGAGGCACAGATACGCAGTATTTT. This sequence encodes CATRLAGGTDTQYF.

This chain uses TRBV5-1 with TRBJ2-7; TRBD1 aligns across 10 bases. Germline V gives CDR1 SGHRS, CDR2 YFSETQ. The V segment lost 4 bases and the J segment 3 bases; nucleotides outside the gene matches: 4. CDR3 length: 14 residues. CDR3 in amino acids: CASSVGTGDYEQYF. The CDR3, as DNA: TGCGCCAGCAGCGTCGGGACAGGGGACTACGAGCAGTACTTC. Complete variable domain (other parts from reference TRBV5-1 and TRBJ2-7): KAGVTQTPRYLIKTRGQQVTLSCSPISGHRSVSWYQQTPGQGLQFLFEYFSETQRNKGNFPGRFSGRQFSNSRSEMNVSTLELGDSALYLCASSVGTGDYEQYFGPGTRLTVT.

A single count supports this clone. CDR3 in amino acids: CASNRHLNTEAFF. CDR3 bases: TGTGCCAGCAACCGACACTTGAACACTGAAGCTTTCTTT. The rearrangement joins TRBV12-3 or TRBV12-4 to TRBJ1-1, with D unclear. The germline V and J ends were trimmed by 7 bases and 0 bases, with 9 bases remaining between them. CDR3 length: 13 residues.

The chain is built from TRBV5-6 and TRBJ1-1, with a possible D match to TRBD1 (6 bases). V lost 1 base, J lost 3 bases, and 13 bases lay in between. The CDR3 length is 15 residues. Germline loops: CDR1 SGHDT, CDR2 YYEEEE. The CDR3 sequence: CASSLIGGPDTEAFF. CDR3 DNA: TGTGCCAGCAGCTTGATTGGGGGCCCGGACACTGAAGCTTTCTTT.

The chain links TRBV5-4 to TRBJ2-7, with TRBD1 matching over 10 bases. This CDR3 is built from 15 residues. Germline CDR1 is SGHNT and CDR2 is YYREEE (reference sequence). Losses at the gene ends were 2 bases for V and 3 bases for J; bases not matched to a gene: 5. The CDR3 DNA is TGTGCCAGCAGCTTACCGGGACAGGGGTACTACGAGCAGTACTTC. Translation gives CASSLPGQGYYEQYF.

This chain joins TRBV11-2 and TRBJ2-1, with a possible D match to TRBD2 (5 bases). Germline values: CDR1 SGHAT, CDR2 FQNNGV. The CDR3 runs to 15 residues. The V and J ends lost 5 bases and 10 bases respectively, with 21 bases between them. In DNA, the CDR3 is TGTGCCAGCAGCCTACCCCCCGTTGGACTTCCAGAGCAGTTCTTC. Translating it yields CASSLPPVGLPEQFF.

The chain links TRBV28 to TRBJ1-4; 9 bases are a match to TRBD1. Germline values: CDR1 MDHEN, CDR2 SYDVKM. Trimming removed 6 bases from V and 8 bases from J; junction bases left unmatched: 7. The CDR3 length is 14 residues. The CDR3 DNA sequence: TGTGCCAGCAGACCTCCCGGGACAGGGGAAAAACTGTTTTTT. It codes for CASRPPGTGEKLFF. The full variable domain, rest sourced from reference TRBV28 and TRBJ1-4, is DVKVTQSSRYLVKRTGEKVFLECVQDMDHENMFWYRQDPGLGLRLIYFSYDVKMKEKGDIPEGYSVSREKKERFSLILESASTNQTSMYLCASRPPGTGEKLFFGSGTQLSVL.

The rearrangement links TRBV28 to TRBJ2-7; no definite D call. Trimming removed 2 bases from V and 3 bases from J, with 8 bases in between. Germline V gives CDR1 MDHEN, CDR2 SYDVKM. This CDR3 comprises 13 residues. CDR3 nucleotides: TGTGCCAGCAGTTTAGACTCTAACTACGAGCAGTACTTC. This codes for CASSLDSNYEQYF.

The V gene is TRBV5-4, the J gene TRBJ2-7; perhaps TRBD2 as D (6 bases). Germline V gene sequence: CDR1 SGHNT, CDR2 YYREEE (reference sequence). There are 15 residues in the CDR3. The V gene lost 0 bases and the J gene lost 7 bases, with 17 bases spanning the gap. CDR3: CASSLAKGPGGEQYF. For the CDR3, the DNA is TGTGCCAGCAGCTTGGCCAAGGGCCCCGGGGGAGAGCAGTACTTC.

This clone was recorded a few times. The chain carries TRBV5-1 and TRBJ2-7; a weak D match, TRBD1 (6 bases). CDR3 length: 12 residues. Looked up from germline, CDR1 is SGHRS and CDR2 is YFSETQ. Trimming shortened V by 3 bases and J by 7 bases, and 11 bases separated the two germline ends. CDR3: CASSSTTGEQYF. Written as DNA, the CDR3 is TGCGCCAGCAGCTCAACGACAGGTGAGCAGTACTTC. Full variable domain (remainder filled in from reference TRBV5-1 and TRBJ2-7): KAGVTQTPRYLIKTRGQQVTLSCSPISGHRSVSWYQQTPGQGLQFLFEYFSETQRNKGNFPGRFSGRQFSNSRSEMNVSTLELGDSALYLCASSSTTGEQYFGPGTRLTVT.

The CDR3 here is CASSTGQGYLETQYF. The CDR3 nucleotides are TGTGCCAGCAGTACGGGACAGGGTTATCTCGAGACCCAGTACTTC. The chain combines TRBV2 with TRBJ2-5; the match to TRBD1 covers 9 bases. This CDR3 has 15 residues. The V gene end was trimmed by 5 bases and the J gene end by 5 bases; junction bases not matched to a gene: 9. The V gene's germline CDR1 is SNHLY and CDR2 FYNNEI.

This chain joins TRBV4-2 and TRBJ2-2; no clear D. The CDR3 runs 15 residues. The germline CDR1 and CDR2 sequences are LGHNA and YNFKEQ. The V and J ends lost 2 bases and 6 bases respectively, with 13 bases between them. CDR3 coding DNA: TGTGCCAGCAGCCAATTAGCCCTAGTTCCCGGGGAGCTGTTTTTT. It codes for CASSQLALVPGELFF.

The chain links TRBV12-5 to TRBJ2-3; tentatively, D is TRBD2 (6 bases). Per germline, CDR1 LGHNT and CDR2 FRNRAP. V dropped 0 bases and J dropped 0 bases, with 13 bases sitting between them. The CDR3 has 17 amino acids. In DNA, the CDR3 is TGTGCTAGTGGTTTGGTACTGGGAGGACCGAGCACAGATACGCAGTATTTT. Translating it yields CASGLVLGGPSTDTQYF.

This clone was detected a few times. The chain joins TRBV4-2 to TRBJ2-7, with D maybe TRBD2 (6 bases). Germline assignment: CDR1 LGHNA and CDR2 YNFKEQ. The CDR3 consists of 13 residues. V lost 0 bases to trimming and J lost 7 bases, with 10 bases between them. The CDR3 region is CASSQDLGGEQYF. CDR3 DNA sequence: TGTGCCAGCAGCCAAGATCTGGGAGGAGAGCAGTACTTC.

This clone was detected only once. CDR3 amino acids: CASSMQTSGLYNEQFF. CDR3 DNA sequence: TGTGCCAGCAGCATGCAGACTAGCGGACTATACAATGAGCAGTTCTTC. The chain uses TRBV7-6 and TRBJ2-1; 9 positions agree with TRBD2. CDR1 and CDR2 (germline): SGHVS, FNYEAQ. The V segment lost 5 bases and the J segment 4 bases; nucleotides outside the gene matches: 9. The CDR3 runs to 16 residues.

As DNA, the CDR3 is TGTGCCAGCAGCTTAATACGACTAGCCGGCGAGCAGTACTTC. Protein sequence: CASSLIRLAGEQYF. The chain carries TRBV7-2 and TRBJ2-7; TRBD2 matches 7 bases. There are 14 residues in the CDR3. With 2 bases clipped from V and 6 bases from J, the junction kept 7 bases outside the gene matches. Germline CDR1 reads SGHTA; CDR2 reads FQGNSA.

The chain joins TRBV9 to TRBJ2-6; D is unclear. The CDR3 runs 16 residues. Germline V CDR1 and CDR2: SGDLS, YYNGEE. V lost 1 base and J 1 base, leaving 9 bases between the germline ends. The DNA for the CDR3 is TGTGCCAGCAGCGTAACAGACACTTCTGGGGCCAACGTCCTGACTTTC. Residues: CASSVTDTSGANVLTF.

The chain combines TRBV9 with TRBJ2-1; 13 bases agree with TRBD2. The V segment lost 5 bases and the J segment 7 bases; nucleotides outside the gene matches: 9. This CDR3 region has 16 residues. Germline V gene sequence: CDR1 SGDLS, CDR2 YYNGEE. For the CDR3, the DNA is TGTGCCAGCAGTCCTAAACTAGCGGGGGGGCAAAATGAGCAGTTCTTC. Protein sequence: CASSPKLAGGQNEQFF. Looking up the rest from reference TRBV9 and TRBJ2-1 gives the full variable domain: DSGVTQTPKHLITATGQRVTLRCSPRSGDLSVYWYQQSLDQGLQFLIQYYNGEERAKGNILERFSAQQFPDLHSELNLSSLELGDSALYFCASSPKLAGGQNEQFFGPGTRLTVL.

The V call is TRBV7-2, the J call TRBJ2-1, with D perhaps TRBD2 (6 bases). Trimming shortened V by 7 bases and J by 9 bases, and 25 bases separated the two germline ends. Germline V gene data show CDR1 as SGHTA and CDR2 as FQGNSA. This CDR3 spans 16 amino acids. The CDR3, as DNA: TGTGCCAGCATCCCGGCGGGGTCAGTTGAATTTCCTGAGCAGTTCTTC. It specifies CASIPAGSVEFPEQFF.

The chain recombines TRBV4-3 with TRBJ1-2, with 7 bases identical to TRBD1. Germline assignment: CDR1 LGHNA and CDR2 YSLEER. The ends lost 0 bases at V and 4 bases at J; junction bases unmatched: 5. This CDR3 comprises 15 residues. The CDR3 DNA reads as TGCGCCAGCAGCCAAGATATGGACAGGCCCTATGGCTACACCTTC. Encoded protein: CASSQDMDRPYGYTF.

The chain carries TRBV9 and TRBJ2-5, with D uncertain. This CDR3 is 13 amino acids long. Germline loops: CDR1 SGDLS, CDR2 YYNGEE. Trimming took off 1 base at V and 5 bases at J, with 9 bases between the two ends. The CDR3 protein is CASSVSPVETQYF. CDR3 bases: TGTGCCAGCAGCGTATCCCCGGTGGAGACCCAGTACTTC.